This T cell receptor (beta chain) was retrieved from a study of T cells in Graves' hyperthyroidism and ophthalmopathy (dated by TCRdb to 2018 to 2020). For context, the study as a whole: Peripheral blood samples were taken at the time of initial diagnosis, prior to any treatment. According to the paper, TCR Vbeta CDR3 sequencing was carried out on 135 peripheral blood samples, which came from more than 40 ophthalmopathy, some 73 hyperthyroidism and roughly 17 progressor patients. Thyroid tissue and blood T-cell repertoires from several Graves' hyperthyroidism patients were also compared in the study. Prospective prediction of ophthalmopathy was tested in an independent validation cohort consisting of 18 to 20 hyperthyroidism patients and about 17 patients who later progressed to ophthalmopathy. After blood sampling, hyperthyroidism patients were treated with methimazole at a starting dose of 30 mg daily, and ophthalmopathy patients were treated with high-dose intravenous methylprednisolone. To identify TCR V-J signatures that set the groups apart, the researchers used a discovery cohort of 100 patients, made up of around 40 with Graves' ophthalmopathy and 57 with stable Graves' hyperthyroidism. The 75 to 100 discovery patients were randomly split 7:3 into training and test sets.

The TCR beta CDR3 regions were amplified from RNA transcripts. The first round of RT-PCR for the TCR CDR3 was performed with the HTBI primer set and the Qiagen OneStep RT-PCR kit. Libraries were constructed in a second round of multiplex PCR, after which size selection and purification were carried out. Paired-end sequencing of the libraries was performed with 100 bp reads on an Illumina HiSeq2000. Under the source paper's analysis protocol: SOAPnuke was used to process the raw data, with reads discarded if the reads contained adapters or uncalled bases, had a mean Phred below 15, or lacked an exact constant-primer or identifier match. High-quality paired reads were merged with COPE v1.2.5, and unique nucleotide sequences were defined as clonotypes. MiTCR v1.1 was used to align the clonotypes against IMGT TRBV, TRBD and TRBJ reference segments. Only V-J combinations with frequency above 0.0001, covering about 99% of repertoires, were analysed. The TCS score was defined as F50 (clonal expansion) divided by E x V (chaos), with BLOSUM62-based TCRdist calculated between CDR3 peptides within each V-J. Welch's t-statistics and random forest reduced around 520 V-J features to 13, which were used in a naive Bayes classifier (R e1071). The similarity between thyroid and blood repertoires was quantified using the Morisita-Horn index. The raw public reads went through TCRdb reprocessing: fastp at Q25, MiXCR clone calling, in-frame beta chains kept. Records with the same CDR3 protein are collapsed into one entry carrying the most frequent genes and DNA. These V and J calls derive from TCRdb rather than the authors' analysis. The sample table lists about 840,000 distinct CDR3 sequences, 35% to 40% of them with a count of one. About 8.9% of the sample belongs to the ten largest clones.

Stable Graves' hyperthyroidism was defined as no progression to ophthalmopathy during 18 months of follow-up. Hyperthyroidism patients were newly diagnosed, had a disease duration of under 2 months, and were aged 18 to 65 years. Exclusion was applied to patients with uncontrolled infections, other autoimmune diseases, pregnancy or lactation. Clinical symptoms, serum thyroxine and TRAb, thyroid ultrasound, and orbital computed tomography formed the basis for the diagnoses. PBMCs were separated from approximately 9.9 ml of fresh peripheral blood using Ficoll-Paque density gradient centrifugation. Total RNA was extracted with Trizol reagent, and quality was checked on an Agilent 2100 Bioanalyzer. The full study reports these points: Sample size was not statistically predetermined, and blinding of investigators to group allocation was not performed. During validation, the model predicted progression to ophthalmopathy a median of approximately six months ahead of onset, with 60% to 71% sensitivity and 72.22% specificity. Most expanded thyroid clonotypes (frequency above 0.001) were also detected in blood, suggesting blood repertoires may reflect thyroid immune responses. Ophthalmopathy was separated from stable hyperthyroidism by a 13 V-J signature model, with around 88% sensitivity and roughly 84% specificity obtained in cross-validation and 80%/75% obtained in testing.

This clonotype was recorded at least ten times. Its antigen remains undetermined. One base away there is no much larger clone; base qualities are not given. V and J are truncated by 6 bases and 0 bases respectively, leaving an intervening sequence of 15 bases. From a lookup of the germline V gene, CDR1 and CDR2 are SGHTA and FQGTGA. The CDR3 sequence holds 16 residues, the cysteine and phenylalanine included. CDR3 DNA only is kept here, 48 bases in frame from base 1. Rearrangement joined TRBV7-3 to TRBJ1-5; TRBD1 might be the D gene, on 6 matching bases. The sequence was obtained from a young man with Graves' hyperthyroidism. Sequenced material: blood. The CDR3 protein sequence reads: CASSLLGQTSNQPQHF. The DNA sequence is TGTGCCAGCAGTCTACTAGGACAGACTAGCAATCAGCCCCAGCATTTT.